This passage covers 28 T cell receptor beta chains from one sample sequenced in a study of blood T cell repertoires in COVID-19 (dated by TCRdb to between 2020 and 2021). The protocol used for the library was the immunoSEQ multiplex PCR assay. TCRdb's version of the immuneACCESS table is confined to in-frame rearrangements and falls short of the full clone set. An unresolved V gene accounts for under half of the shortfall where checked; the remainder is of unknown origin. This sample lists 200,000 to 300,000 clones; under 90% were detected once. The biggest ten clones account for approximately 4% of the sample. The sample consisted of peripheral blood. The source is a man in his 60s with acute or convalescent COVID-19.

This chain links TRBV28 with TRBJ2-7; 7 bases line up with TRBD1. The CDR3 loop spans 14 amino acids. Germline V gene data show CDR1 as MDHEN and CDR2 as SYDVKM. V lost 6 bases to trimming and J lost 3 bases; unmatched junction nucleotides: 8. CDR3: CASRPRDSLYEQYF. The CDR3 region has the DNA TGTGCCAGCAGGCCCAGGGACAGTCTCTACGAGCAGTACTTC.

This clone was detected once. The gene calls are TRBV5-4 and TRBJ1-6; 9 bases agree with TRBD1. Trimming at V came to 4 bases and at J to 4 bases, leaving 6 bases not matched to a gene. Germline CDR1 SGHNT, CDR2 YYREEE (reference sequence). The CDR3 is 16 residues long. CDR3 DNA sequence: TGTGCCAGCAGCCTAGACAGGGGGGGATATAATTCACCCCTCCACTTT. Protein sequence: CASSLDRGGYNSPLHF.

This chain connects TRBV29-1 to TRBJ2-1; no clear D gene. The length of the CDR3 is 14 residues. Trimming shortened V by 6 bases and J by 0 bases, and 12 bases separated the two germline ends. Germline CDR1 reads SQVTM; CDR2 reads ANQGSEA. Here the CDR3 DNA reads TGCAGCGTATCTGCCAAACTCTCCTACAATGAGCAGTTCTTC. It encodes CSVSAKLSYNEQFF.

This clone was seen just once. The CDR3 coding sequence is TGTGCCAGCAGCCTAAGCCCTAGCGGGAGAATCACCGGGGAGCTGTTTTTT. Encoded protein: CASSLSPSGRITGELFF. The chain employs TRBV9 and TRBJ2-2, with 10 nucleotides matching TRBD2. V trimming: 4 bases; J trimming: 4 bases; junction bases outside the gene matches: 10. Germline assignment: CDR1 SGDLS and CDR2 YYNGEE. The CDR3 runs 17 residues. The entire variable domain, with the rest obtained from reference TRBV9 and TRBJ2-2, is as follows: DSGVTQTPKHLITATGQRVTLRCSPRSGDLSVYWYQQSLDQGLQFLIQYYNGEERAKGNILERFSAQQFPDLHSELNLSSLELGDSALYFCASSLSPSGRITGELFFGEGSRLTVL.

The V and J genes are TRBV2 and TRBJ2-3, with 8 positions matching TRBD2. Germline trimming cut 4 bases from V and 1 base from J; bases unmatched to any gene: 1. The CDR3 is 14 amino acids. The germline V gene has CDR1 SNHLY and CDR2 FYNNEI. CDR3 DNA sequence: TGTGCCAGCAGTGCGACTAGCGGCACAGATACGCAGTATTTT. Translating it yields CASSATSGTDTQYF.

This chain joins TRBV4-2 and TRBJ1-1; the match to TRBD1 covers 7 bases. Germline-derived CDR1 and CDR2 are LGHNA and YNFKEQ. The CDR3 extends over 12 amino acids. V lost 0 bases and J lost 8; bases outside the gene matches: 0. DNA for the CDR3: TGTGCCAGCAGCCAAGAGGGACAGGAAGCTTTCTTT. Translating gives CASSQEGQEAFF.

This rearrangement joins TRBV4-3 to TRBJ1-2, with a tentative D call TRBD1 (6 bases). Trimming took 1 base from V and 2 from J, leaving 8 bases between them. The germline V gene encodes CDR1 LGHNA and CDR2 YSLEER. This CDR3 has 14 residues. CDR3 in amino acids: CASSQGTANYGYTF. The CDR3 coding sequence is TGCGCCAGCAGCCAAGGGACAGCAAACTATGGCTACACCTTC.

This chain connects TRBV7-2 to TRBJ1-5; 7 nucleotides align to TRBD1. This CDR3 is built from 15 residues. Germline V gene lookup returns CDR1 SGHTA and CDR2 FQGNSA. V lost 5 bases and J lost 3; bases outside the gene matches: 7. The CDR3: CASSQQGSNNQPQHF. The CDR3, as DNA: TGTGCCAGCAGCCAACAGGGGAGTAACAATCAGCCCCAGCATTTT.

The J gene is TRBJ2-3, the V gene TRBV6-5, with 8 bases fitting TRBD1. The V gene end was trimmed by 5 bases and the J gene end by 6 bases; junction bases not matched to a gene: 7. Germline V gives CDR1 MNHEY, CDR2 SVGAGI. CDR3 size: 14 residues. Here the CDR3 DNA reads TGTGCCAGCAGTACCCGACAGGGGAAGGATACGCAGTATTTT. Its translation is CASSTRQGKDTQYF.

The chain carries TRBV5-1 and TRBJ2-5; maybe TRBD2 (6 bases). The CDR3 length is 15 residues. The V end lost 4 bases, the J end lost 1 base, and 14 bases lay between the germline ends. Germline loops: CDR1 SGHRS, CDR2 YFSETQ. The CDR3 loop is CASSPGLFPQETQYF. As DNA, the CDR3 is TGCGCCAGCAGCCCCGGACTATTCCCCCAAGAGACCCAGTACTTC.

V is TRBV3-1 (or the pseudogene TRBV3-2) and J is TRBJ1-3; D is perhaps TRBD1 (5 bases). Trimming cost V 4 bases and J 4 bases, with 14 bases left between them. This CDR3 region has 15 residues. Germline CDR1 and CDR2: LGHDT and YNNKEL (reference sequence). CDR3 sequence: CASSPVGQGGNTIYF. Here the CDR3 DNA reads TGTGCCAGCAGCCCCGTCGGGCAGGGAGGAAACACCATATATTTT.

V gene TRBV6-5 combines with J gene TRBJ1-1; D is perhaps TRBD1 (5 bases). The CDR3 totals 12 residues. Trimming cost V 10 bases and J 1 base, with 10 bases left between them. Germline CDR1 MNHEY, CDR2 SVGAGI. The chain's CDR3 is CAKEQGNTEAFF. The CDR3 DNA is TGTGCCAAAGAGCAGGGGAACACTGAAGCTTTCTTT.

CDR3 in amino acids: CASSLAGEGYEQYF. As DNA, the CDR3 is TGTGCCAGCAGCTTAGCCGGGGAGGGCTACGAGCAGTACTTC. The rearrangement links TRBV11-2 to TRBJ2-7, with 7 bases identical to TRBD2. Germline CDR1 SGHAT, CDR2 FQNNGV. The CDR3 covers 14 residues. Unmatched junction bases numbered 3, after V lost 1 base and J lost 3 bases. The variable domain in full, completed from reference TRBV11-2 and TRBJ2-7, reads EAGVAQSPRYKIIEKRQSVAFWCNPISGHATLYWYQQILGQGPKLLIQFQNNGVVDDSQLPKDRFSAERLKGVDSTLKIQPAKLEDSAVYLCASSLAGEGYEQYFGPGTRLTVT.

The rearrangement joins TRBV13 to TRBJ2-3, with D maybe TRBD1 (5 bases). V gave up 3 bases and J gave up 0 bases, with 19 bases separating them. The CDR3 is made up of 18 amino acids. CDR1 is PRHDT, CDR2 FYEKMQ, per germline (reference sequence). The chain's CDR3 is CASSFRSLYQGSTDTQYF. The CDR3 DNA follows: TGTGCCAGCAGCTTCCGTAGCCTTTATCAGGGTAGCACAGATACGCAGTATTTT. Filled out from reference TRBV13 and TRBJ2-3, the complete variable domain reads AAGVIQSPRHLIKEKRETATLKCYPIPRHDTVYWYQQGPGQDPQFLISFYEKMQSDKGSIPDRFSAQQFSDYHSELNMSSLELGDSALYFCASSFRSLYQGSTDTQYFGPGTRLTVL.

This sequence joins TRBV19 and TRBJ2-1, with 8 bases aligning to TRBD1. There are 18 residues in the CDR3. Germline V gene sequence: CDR1 LNHDA, CDR2 SQIVND (reference sequence). J was trimmed by 1 base and V by 5 bases; bases with no gene match: 13. The CDR3, as DNA: TGTGCCAGTAGTCCCACTCGGACAGGGACGGGATCCTACAATGAGCAGTTCTTC. Its protein is CASSPTRTGTGSYNEQFF.

The chain recombines TRBV19 with TRBJ1-6, with D possibly being TRBD1 (5 bases). The CDR3 spans 18 residues. Trimming shortened V by 3 bases and J by 7 bases, and 22 bases separated the two germline ends. The germline gives CDR1 LNHDA, CDR2 SQIVND (reference sequence). CDR3 DNA: TGTGCCAGTAGTATGGAAGGAGTTGGCAGGACAACAAATTCACCCCTCCACTTT. This gives the protein CASSMEGVGRTTNSPLHF. The full variable domain, in which reference TRBV19 and TRBJ1-6 provide the parts outside the CDR3, is DGGITQSPKYLFRKEGQNVTLSCEQNLNHDAMYWYRQDPGQGLRLIYYSQIVNDFQKGDIAEGYSVSREKKESFPLTVTSAQKNPTAFYLCASSMEGVGRTTNSPLHFGNGTRLTVT.

This chain connects TRBV6-7 to TRBJ2-7; 7 bases align to TRBD1. TRBV6-7 is an ORF, with its function uncertain. This CDR3 comprises 17 residues. The junction had 8 bases not matched to a gene; V was cut back by 0 bases and J by 0 bases. Here the CDR3 DNA reads TGTGCCAGCAGTTACTCTGTGGGACAGAACTCCTCCTACGAGCAGTACTTC. Translating it yields CASSYSVGQNSSYEQYF.

V usage is TRBV28 and J usage is TRBJ1-1, with 7 bases lining up with TRBD1. The CDR3 is 14 amino acids. Trimming at V came to 4 bases and at J to 12 bases, leaving 14 bases not matched to a gene. In germline, CDR1 is MDHEN, CDR2 SYDVKM. DNA of the CDR3: TGTGCCAGCAGTTCCCCTATTTCAGGGGGACCGTCTTTCTTT. Its translation: CASSSPISGGPSFF.

This clone was counted between two and nine times. The CDR3, as DNA: TGTGCCAGCTCACCATCGGGACATCCGGGAAACACCATATATTTT. Amino acids: CASSPSGHPGNTIYF. The chain has TRBV18 and TRBJ1-3, with D perhaps matching TRBD1 (6 bases). V shed 2 bases and J shed 4 bases, with 12 bases lying between them. There are 15 residues in the CDR3. Germline values: CDR1 KGHSH, CDR2 LQKENI.

This clone has just one count. The chain has TRBV24-1 and TRBJ2-5; D is possibly TRBD2 (5 bases). The germline gives CDR1 KGHDR, CDR2 SFDVKD. V was shortened by 9 bases and J by 7 bases, with 17 bases between the two germline ends. This CDR3 comprises 13 residues. CDR3 coding DNA: TGTGCCACCCGAACGAGGGTAGATTGGACCCAGTACTTC. Translated: CATRTRVDWTQYF.

This clone has only a few counts. The chain recombines TRBV9 with TRBJ2-3, with 8 bases aligning to TRBD2. Germline CDR1 SGDLS, CDR2 YYNGEE. The CDR3 sequence is 19 residues long. Trimming cost V 0 bases and J 2 bases; bases outside gene matches: 14. CDR3: CASSVDVGGARLDTDTQYF. The CDR3 DNA sequence: TGTGCCAGCAGCGTAGACGTCGGGGGGGCCCGACTCGACACAGATACGCAGTATTTT.

V gene TRBV30 combines with J gene TRBJ2-3, with 11 positions matching TRBD2. V lost 3 bases to trimming and J lost 10 bases; unmatched junction nucleotides: 12. CDR1 and CDR2 (germline): GTSNPN, SVGIG (reference sequence). The CDR3 loop spans 15 amino acids. The CDR3 is CAWRTNSGGAGPQYF. The CDR3 nucleotides are TGTGCCTGGAGAACAAATAGCGGGGGGGCCGGGCCGCAGTATTTT. Filled out from reference TRBV30 and TRBJ2-3, the complete variable domain reads SQTIHQWPATLVQPVGSPLSLECTVEGTSNPNLYWYRQAAGRGLQLLFYSVGIGQISSEVPQNLSASRPQDRQFILSSKKLLLSDSGFYLCAWRTNSGGAGPQYFGPGTRLTVL.

The chain combines TRBV28 with TRBJ2-1; 8 positions agree with TRBD2. Germline lookup yields CDR1 MDHEN and CDR2 SYDVKM. The CDR3 has 15 amino acids. Trimming removed 6 bases from V and 10 bases from J; junction bases left unmatched: 14. The CDR3 region is CASSPPGGPQGEQFF. The CDR3 DNA follows: TGTGCCAGCAGCCCTCCGGGAGGGCCCCAGGGCGAGCAGTTCTTC.

This chain joins TRBV18 and TRBJ2-1; TRBD2 is a possible D gene (6 bases). The CDR3 is made up of 16 amino acids. Germline V gene lookup returns CDR1 KGHSH and CDR2 LQKENI. Between the trimmed V and J ends, which lost 2 bases and 0 bases, there was a span of 11 bases. The CDR3 is CASSPSGGSSYNEQFF. CDR3 nucleotides: TGTGCCAGCTCACCAAGTGGGGGGAGCTCCTACAATGAGCAGTTCTTC.

This clone has only one observation. This chain joins TRBV25-1 and TRBJ1-2, with TRBD1 matching 8 bases. CDR1 is MGHDK, CDR2 SYGVNS, per germline. The ends lost 3 bases at V and 7 bases at J; junction bases unmatched: 4. The CDR3 contains 13 residues. CDR3: CASSEGRGLGYTF. DNA for the CDR3: TGTGCCAGCAGTGAGGGCAGGGGGCTTGGCTACACCTTC.

The gene calls are TRBV11-2 and TRBJ1-1; possibly TRBD1 for D (6 bases). The CDR3 is 14 residues long. The germline V gene encodes CDR1 SGHAT and CDR2 FQNNGV. Trimming shortened V by 4 bases and J by 1 base, and 10 bases separated the two germline ends. The CDR3 nucleotides are TGTGCCAGCAGCTCAAGGACAGAGAACACTGAAGCTTTCTTT. This translates into CASSSRTENTEAFF. Together with reference TRBV11-2 and TRBJ1-1, the CDR3 gives the full variable domain: EAGVAQSPRYKIIEKRQSVAFWCNPISGHATLYWYQQILGQGPKLLIQFQNNGVVDDSQLPKDRFSAERLKGVDSTLKIQPAKLEDSAVYLCASSSRTENTEAFFGQGTRLTVV.

V usage is TRBV5-1 and J usage is TRBJ1-2; a possible D gene is TRBD1 (5 bases). V was pared by 2 bases and J by 5 bases, with 16 bases between. Germline V gene sequence: CDR1 SGHRS, CDR2 YFSETQ. The length of the CDR3 is 15 residues. For the CDR3, the DNA is TGCGCCAGCAGCTTAGAGTCAGGGAGGCTGTATGGCTACACCTTC. This sequence encodes CASSLESGRLYGYTF.

V is TRBV5-1 and J is TRBJ1-5, with 8 bases aligning to TRBD1. CDR1 SGHRS and CDR2 YFSETQ come from the germline V gene. There are 15 residues in the CDR3. V shed 5 bases, J shed 4 bases, and the junction held 8 bases outside the gene matches. For the CDR3, the DNA is TGCGCCAGCAGGGCCGGACAGGGTGGGAATCAGCCCCAGCATTTT. This translates into CASRAGQGGNQPQHF.